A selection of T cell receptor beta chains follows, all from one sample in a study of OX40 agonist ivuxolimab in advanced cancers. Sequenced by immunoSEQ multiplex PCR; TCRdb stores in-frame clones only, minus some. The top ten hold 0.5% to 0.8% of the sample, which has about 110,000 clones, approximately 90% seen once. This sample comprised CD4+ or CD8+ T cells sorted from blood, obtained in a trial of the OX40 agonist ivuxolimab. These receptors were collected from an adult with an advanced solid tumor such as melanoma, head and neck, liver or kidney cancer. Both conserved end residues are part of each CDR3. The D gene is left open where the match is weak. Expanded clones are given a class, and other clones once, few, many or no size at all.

TGTGCCAGCAGCACATCAGGGATTGACAACACTGAAGCTTTCTTT,CASSTSGIDNTEAFF,NA,TRBV7-3,NA,TRBJ1-1
TGTGCCAGCAGTGATGGGGGCGGCACTGAAGCTTTCTTT,CASSDGGGTEAFF,once,TRBV6-1,NA,TRBJ1-1
TGTGCCATAAACCGGGGGTCCGGGGAGCTGTTTTTT,CAINRGSGELFF,NA,TRBV19,NA,TRBJ2-2
TGTGCCAGCAGCTCCACAGGGGCTGAAGCTTTCTTT,CASSSTGAEAFF,NA,TRBV11-3,TRBD1,TRBJ1-1
TGTGCCAGCAGTATAGGGACAGGGGGCCCCTACAATGAGCAGTTCTTC,CASSIGTGGPYNEQFF,NA,TRBV5-6,TRBD1,TRBJ2-1
TGTGCCAGCCGTCTCTCCGGGACTAGCGGGGAAGAGACCCAGTACTTC,CASRLSGTSGEETQYF,NA,TRBV2,TRBD2,TRBJ2-5
TGTGCCAGCAGCGAAGCTAACTATGGCTACACCTTC,CASSEANYGYTF,NA,TRBV2,NA,TRBJ1-2
TGCGCCAGCAGATCCGACAGAGACAATCAGCCCCAGCATTTT,CASRSDRDNQPQHF,NA,TRBV5-1,NA,TRBJ1-5
TGTGCCAGCAGCCCCGCCATGAACACTGAAGCTTTCTTT,CASSPAMNTEAFF,NA,TRBV11-2,NA,TRBJ1-1
TGTGCCAGCAGCTCGACCGGACAGGGGGTGTATGGCTACACCTTC,CASSSTGQGVYGYTF,NA,TRBV7-3,TRBD1,TRBJ1-2
TGTGCCAGCAGCCCGACAGGCGCCGGGACCGGGGAGCTGTTTTTT,CASSPTGAGTGELFF,few,TRBV7-3,NA,TRBJ2-2
TGTGCCAGCAGTAAGACCCTGCCTGGGGAGCAGTACTTC,CASSKTLPGEQYF,NA,TRBV6-5,NA,TRBJ2-7
TGTGCCAGCAGTTACCGCCGGGAGGGATACGAGCAGTACTTC,CASSYRREGYEQYF,NA,TRBV6-5,TRBD2,TRBJ2-7
TGTGCCAGCAGGCTCGAGGGGTGGGAGACCCAGTACTTC,CASRLEGWETQYF,NA,TRBV2,NA,TRBJ2-5
TGTGCCAGCAGCTTACGGACTCCAGCCCCAGATACGCAGTATTTT,CASSLRTPAPDTQYF,NA,TRBV11-2,NA,TRBJ2-3
TGTGCCAGCCTAGGGACAGGGGGTGAGGAGACCCAGTACTTC,CASLGTGGEETQYF,once,TRBV19,TRBD1,TRBJ2-5
TGTGCCAGCAGGGGCCTGGAGGGAAACACCATATATTTT,CASRGLEGNTIYF,NA,TRBV6-1,NA,TRBJ1-3
TGTGCCATCAATGGAGGGGGACTAGCGGGAGATACGCAGTATTTT,CAINGGGLAGDTQYF,NA,TRBV10-3,TRBD2,TRBJ2-3
TGTGCCAGCAGCCACCCGACAGGCCAAGAGACCCAGTACTTC,CASSHPTGQETQYF,NA,TRBV5-5,NA,TRBJ2-5
TGTGCCAGCAGCCGGACAGGGGATAATGAAAAACTGTTTTTT,CASSRTGDNEKLFF,NA,TRBV6-6,TRBD1,TRBJ1-4
TGTGCCAGCAGCACCGGGACAGCCAATCAGCCCCAGCATTTT,CASSTGTANQPQHF,NA,TRBV5-4,TRBD1,TRBJ1-5
TGTGCCAGCAGTTCCTCGGACAGCTCCTACGAGCAGTACTTC,CASSSSDSSYEQYF,NA,TRBV6-6,NA,TRBJ2-7
TGCAGCGTTGACGTCAGGGGGGACACCGGGGAGCTGTTTTTT,CSVDVRGDTGELFF,NA,TRBV29-1,NA,TRBJ2-2
TGTGCCAGTAGCAAACGACCGCCGGGACTAGCGGGAGTGTGGGATGAGCAGTTCTTC,CASSKRPPGLAGVWDEQFF,NA,TRBV19,TRBD2,TRBJ2-1
TGTGCCTGGAGTGTAGGGGGTAGCTCTAGCACAGATACGCAGTATTTT,CAWSVGGSSSTDTQYF,once,TRBV30,NA,TRBJ2-3
TGTGCCAGCAGTGAGGACAGCCCCACTGAAGCTTTCTTT,CASSEDSPTEAFF,NA,TRBV2,NA,TRBJ1-1
TGTGCCAGCTCATCAGGACAGCTACAAGAGACCCAGTACTTC,CASSSGQLQETQYF,once,TRBV18,NA,TRBJ2-5
TGTGCCACCAGGACTAGCGGGGAGGATGAGCAGTTCTTC,CATRTSGEDEQFF,NA,TRBV27,TRBD2,TRBJ2-1
TGTGCCAGCAGTCGACAACGGACTAGCGGGGGTGGTTTT,CASSRQRTSGGGF,NA,TRBV6-1,TRBD2,TRBJ2-3
TGTGCCAGCAGCTTAGTGACTAGCGTTTACAATGAGCAGTTCTTC,CASSLVTSVYNEQFF,NA,TRBV7-3,TRBD2,TRBJ2-1
TGTGCCAGTAGTATCGCAAGGGAGCTGGGAAATCAGCCCCAGCATTTT,CASSIARELGNQPQHF,NA,TRBV19,NA,TRBJ1-5
TGTGCCAGCTCACCCGGGGCGACCCAAGAGACCCAGTACTTC,CASSPGATQETQYF,NA,TRBV18,NA,TRBJ2-5
TGTGCCAGCACCCTCCGGACTAGCGGGAAGGACGAGCAGTACTTC,CASTLRTSGKDEQYF,NA,TRBV27,TRBD2,TRBJ2-7
TGTGCCAGCAGTTTTGGGGGGGCGGACGAGCAGTACTTC,CASSFGGADEQYF,NA,TRBV28,NA,TRBJ2-7
TGCAGTGCTAGAGTTTATCAGCCCCAGCATTTT,CSARVYQPQHF,few,TRBV20-1,NA,TRBJ1-5
TGTGCCAGCGTCCGGGGAGTGGAGTTCTTC,CASVRGVEFF,NA,TRBV2,NA,TRBJ2-1
TGTGCCTGGAGTGTAATGGGGGCAGGAAAACTGTTTTTT,CAWSVMGAGKLFF,NA,TRBV30,NA,TRBJ1-4
TGTGCCAGCAGTTTGTCCGGGACGAACACTGAAGCTTTCTTT,CASSLSGTNTEAFF,NA,TRBV6-5,NA,TRBJ1-1
TGTGCCAGCTCCTGGGCGGGGGGAGGCACTGAAGCTTTCTTT,CASSWAGGGTEAFF,NA,TRBV18,NA,TRBJ1-1
TGTGCCAGCAGCCCGACATCGGATGAGCAGTTCTTC,CASSPTSDEQFF,NA,TRBV6-6,NA,TRBJ2-1
TGTGCCATCAGCTTACAGGGGTTGAACACTGAAGCTTTCTTT,CAISLQGLNTEAFF,few,TRBV10-3,TRBD1,TRBJ1-1
TGCGCCAGCAGCTTCCCCGGGGGCAGATCGTACCAAGAGACCCAGTACTTC,CASSFPGGRSYQETQYF,NA,TRBV5-1,NA,TRBJ2-5
TGTGCCAGCAGCCGGAACCCCTCAAGCACAGATACGCAGTATTTT,CASSRNPSSTDTQYF,NA,TRBV7-2,NA,TRBJ2-3
TGTGCCAGCAGAGCCGGGACTAGCGGGGGGGCCTACAATGAGCAGTTCTTC,CASRAGTSGGAYNEQFF,NA,TRBV2,TRBD2,TRBJ2-1
TGCGCCAGCAGCTTGGCAGGGGACATTTGGTACCAAGAGACCCAGTACTTC,CASSLAGDIWYQETQYF,NA,TRBV5-1,NA,TRBJ2-5
TGTGCCAGCAGCTCCGCCTTGACAGAGAGAACCCAGTACTTC,CASSSALTERTQYF,NA,TRBV11-2,NA,TRBJ2-5
TGTGCCAGCAGTGAATGGAGTGCAGGGGGCCTCACTGAAGCTTTCTTT,CASSEWSAGGLTEAFF,NA,TRBV25-1,TRBD1,TRBJ1-1
TGTGCCAGCAGCGTAATCGGTAGGGGGTGTCAGCCCCAGCATTTT,CASSVIGRGCQPQHF,NA,TRBV9,NA,TRBJ1-5
TGTGCCAGCAGAGCAGGGGACCGACTGAACACTGAAGCTTTCTTT,CASRAGDRLNTEAFF,NA,TRBV6-5,NA,TRBJ1-1